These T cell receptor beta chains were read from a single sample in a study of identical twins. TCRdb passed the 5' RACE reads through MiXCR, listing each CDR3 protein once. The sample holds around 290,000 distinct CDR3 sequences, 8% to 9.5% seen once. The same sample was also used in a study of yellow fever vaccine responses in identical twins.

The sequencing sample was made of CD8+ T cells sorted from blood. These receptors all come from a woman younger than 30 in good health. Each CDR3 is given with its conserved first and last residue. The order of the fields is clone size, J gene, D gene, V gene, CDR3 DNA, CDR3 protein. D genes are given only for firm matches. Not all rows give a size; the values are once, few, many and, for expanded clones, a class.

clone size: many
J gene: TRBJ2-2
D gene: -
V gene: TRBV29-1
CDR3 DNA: TGCAGCGTTATCCTCCCCACCGGGGAGCTGTTTTTT
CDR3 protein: CSVILPTGELFF

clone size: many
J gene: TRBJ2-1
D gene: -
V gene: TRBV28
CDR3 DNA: TGTGCCAGCAGTGTCGACGGGGGGCATGACAATGAGCAGTTCTTC
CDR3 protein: CASSVDGGHDNEQFF

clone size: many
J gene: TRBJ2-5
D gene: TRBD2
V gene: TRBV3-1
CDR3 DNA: TGTGCCAGCAGCCCCCGGGGGGGCCTACAAGAGACCCAGTACTTC
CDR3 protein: CASSPRGGLQETQYF

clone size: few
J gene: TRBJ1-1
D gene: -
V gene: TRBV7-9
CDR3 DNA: TGTGCCAGCAGCGCACTCGGTGCGATGGTCGTGACTGAAGCTTTCTTT
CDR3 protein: CASSALGAMVVTEAFF

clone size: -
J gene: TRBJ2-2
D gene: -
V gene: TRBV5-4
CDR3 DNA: TGTGCCAGCAGCTTGGCGGGGCACACCGGGAAGCTGTTTTTT
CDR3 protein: CASSLAGHTGKLFF

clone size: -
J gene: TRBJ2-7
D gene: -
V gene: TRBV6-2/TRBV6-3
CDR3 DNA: TGTGCCAGCAGTACTCCGCGGCGGAACTCCTACGAGCAGTACTTC
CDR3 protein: CASSTPRRNSYEQYF

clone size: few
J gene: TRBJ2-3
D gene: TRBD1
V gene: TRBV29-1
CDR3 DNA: TGCAGCCCTCTCCGGGACAGACCACCCACAGATACGCAGTATTTT
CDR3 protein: CSPLRDRPPTDTQYF

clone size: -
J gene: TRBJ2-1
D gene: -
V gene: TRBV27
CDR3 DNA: TGTGCCAGCAGTCTCGATGGGACCCCACGTCCCAATGAGCAGTTCTTC
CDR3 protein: CASSLDGTPRPNEQFF

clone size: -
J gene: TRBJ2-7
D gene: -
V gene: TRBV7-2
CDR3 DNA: TGTGCCAGCAGCTTATCATTCCAAGGGGGTTTTACCTACGAGCAGTACTTC
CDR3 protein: CASSLSFQGGFTYEQYF

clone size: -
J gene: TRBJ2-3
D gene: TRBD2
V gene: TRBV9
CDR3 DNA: TGTGCCAGCAGCGTAGCGGGAGGGCCCCCAGATACGCAGTATTTT
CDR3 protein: CASSVAGGPPDTQYF

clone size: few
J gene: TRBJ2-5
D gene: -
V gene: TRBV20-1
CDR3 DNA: TGCAGTGCTAGAGATATAGAGGAGGGGCGGATGTTTTTGGAAGAGACCCAGTACTTC
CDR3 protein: CSARDIEEGRMFLEETQYF

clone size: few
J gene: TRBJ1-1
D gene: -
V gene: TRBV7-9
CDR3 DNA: TGTGCCAGCAGACTTACAGTGTCGGGAACTGAAGCTTTCTTT
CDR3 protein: CASRLTVSGTEAFF

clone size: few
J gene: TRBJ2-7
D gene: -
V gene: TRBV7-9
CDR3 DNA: TGTGCCAGCAAGTCTCCGTCGAACTACGAGCAGTACTTC
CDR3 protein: CASKSPSNYEQYF

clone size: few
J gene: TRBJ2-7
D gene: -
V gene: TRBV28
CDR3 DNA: TGTGCCAGCAGTTACCCAGGATACTCCTACGAGCAGTACTTC
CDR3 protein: CASSYPGYSYEQYF

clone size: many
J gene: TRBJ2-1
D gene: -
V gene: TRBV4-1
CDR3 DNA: TGCGCCAGCAGCCAAGACGTCCCCAGGGTATCCCTCGGGAATGAGCAGTTCTTC
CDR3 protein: CASSQDVPRVSLGNEQFF

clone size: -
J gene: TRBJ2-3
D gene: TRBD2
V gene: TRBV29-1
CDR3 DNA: TGCAGCGTTGACGCGGGGGGGCTGGGTACGCAGTATTTT
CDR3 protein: CSVDAGGLGTQYF